This record looks at one T cell receptor delta chain sequence and its context. TCRdb repeated clone calling on the RT-PCR reads with CATT. The table shows over 2,500 delta-chain clones, with roughly 22% occurring only once. The CDR3 is 23 residues long. Germline V gene sequence: CDR1 TSWWSYY, CDR2 QGS. The trim removed 1 base at V and 0 bases at J, leaving 21 bases unmatched. This record belongs to a study of gamma-delta T cells after stem cell transplantation. The rearrangement links TRDV1 to TRDJ1, with 12 bases identical to TRDD3. This TCR was sampled from a human donor. It is not recorded whose cells these are; they may come from a transplant donor. The sequencing input was gamma-delta T cells. This CDR3 reads CALGEHPSPWGIRGPWYTDKLIF. CDR3 in DNA: TGTGCTCTTGGGGAACACCCTTCTCCCTGGGGGATACGGGGACCGTGGTACACCGATAAACTCATCTTT.